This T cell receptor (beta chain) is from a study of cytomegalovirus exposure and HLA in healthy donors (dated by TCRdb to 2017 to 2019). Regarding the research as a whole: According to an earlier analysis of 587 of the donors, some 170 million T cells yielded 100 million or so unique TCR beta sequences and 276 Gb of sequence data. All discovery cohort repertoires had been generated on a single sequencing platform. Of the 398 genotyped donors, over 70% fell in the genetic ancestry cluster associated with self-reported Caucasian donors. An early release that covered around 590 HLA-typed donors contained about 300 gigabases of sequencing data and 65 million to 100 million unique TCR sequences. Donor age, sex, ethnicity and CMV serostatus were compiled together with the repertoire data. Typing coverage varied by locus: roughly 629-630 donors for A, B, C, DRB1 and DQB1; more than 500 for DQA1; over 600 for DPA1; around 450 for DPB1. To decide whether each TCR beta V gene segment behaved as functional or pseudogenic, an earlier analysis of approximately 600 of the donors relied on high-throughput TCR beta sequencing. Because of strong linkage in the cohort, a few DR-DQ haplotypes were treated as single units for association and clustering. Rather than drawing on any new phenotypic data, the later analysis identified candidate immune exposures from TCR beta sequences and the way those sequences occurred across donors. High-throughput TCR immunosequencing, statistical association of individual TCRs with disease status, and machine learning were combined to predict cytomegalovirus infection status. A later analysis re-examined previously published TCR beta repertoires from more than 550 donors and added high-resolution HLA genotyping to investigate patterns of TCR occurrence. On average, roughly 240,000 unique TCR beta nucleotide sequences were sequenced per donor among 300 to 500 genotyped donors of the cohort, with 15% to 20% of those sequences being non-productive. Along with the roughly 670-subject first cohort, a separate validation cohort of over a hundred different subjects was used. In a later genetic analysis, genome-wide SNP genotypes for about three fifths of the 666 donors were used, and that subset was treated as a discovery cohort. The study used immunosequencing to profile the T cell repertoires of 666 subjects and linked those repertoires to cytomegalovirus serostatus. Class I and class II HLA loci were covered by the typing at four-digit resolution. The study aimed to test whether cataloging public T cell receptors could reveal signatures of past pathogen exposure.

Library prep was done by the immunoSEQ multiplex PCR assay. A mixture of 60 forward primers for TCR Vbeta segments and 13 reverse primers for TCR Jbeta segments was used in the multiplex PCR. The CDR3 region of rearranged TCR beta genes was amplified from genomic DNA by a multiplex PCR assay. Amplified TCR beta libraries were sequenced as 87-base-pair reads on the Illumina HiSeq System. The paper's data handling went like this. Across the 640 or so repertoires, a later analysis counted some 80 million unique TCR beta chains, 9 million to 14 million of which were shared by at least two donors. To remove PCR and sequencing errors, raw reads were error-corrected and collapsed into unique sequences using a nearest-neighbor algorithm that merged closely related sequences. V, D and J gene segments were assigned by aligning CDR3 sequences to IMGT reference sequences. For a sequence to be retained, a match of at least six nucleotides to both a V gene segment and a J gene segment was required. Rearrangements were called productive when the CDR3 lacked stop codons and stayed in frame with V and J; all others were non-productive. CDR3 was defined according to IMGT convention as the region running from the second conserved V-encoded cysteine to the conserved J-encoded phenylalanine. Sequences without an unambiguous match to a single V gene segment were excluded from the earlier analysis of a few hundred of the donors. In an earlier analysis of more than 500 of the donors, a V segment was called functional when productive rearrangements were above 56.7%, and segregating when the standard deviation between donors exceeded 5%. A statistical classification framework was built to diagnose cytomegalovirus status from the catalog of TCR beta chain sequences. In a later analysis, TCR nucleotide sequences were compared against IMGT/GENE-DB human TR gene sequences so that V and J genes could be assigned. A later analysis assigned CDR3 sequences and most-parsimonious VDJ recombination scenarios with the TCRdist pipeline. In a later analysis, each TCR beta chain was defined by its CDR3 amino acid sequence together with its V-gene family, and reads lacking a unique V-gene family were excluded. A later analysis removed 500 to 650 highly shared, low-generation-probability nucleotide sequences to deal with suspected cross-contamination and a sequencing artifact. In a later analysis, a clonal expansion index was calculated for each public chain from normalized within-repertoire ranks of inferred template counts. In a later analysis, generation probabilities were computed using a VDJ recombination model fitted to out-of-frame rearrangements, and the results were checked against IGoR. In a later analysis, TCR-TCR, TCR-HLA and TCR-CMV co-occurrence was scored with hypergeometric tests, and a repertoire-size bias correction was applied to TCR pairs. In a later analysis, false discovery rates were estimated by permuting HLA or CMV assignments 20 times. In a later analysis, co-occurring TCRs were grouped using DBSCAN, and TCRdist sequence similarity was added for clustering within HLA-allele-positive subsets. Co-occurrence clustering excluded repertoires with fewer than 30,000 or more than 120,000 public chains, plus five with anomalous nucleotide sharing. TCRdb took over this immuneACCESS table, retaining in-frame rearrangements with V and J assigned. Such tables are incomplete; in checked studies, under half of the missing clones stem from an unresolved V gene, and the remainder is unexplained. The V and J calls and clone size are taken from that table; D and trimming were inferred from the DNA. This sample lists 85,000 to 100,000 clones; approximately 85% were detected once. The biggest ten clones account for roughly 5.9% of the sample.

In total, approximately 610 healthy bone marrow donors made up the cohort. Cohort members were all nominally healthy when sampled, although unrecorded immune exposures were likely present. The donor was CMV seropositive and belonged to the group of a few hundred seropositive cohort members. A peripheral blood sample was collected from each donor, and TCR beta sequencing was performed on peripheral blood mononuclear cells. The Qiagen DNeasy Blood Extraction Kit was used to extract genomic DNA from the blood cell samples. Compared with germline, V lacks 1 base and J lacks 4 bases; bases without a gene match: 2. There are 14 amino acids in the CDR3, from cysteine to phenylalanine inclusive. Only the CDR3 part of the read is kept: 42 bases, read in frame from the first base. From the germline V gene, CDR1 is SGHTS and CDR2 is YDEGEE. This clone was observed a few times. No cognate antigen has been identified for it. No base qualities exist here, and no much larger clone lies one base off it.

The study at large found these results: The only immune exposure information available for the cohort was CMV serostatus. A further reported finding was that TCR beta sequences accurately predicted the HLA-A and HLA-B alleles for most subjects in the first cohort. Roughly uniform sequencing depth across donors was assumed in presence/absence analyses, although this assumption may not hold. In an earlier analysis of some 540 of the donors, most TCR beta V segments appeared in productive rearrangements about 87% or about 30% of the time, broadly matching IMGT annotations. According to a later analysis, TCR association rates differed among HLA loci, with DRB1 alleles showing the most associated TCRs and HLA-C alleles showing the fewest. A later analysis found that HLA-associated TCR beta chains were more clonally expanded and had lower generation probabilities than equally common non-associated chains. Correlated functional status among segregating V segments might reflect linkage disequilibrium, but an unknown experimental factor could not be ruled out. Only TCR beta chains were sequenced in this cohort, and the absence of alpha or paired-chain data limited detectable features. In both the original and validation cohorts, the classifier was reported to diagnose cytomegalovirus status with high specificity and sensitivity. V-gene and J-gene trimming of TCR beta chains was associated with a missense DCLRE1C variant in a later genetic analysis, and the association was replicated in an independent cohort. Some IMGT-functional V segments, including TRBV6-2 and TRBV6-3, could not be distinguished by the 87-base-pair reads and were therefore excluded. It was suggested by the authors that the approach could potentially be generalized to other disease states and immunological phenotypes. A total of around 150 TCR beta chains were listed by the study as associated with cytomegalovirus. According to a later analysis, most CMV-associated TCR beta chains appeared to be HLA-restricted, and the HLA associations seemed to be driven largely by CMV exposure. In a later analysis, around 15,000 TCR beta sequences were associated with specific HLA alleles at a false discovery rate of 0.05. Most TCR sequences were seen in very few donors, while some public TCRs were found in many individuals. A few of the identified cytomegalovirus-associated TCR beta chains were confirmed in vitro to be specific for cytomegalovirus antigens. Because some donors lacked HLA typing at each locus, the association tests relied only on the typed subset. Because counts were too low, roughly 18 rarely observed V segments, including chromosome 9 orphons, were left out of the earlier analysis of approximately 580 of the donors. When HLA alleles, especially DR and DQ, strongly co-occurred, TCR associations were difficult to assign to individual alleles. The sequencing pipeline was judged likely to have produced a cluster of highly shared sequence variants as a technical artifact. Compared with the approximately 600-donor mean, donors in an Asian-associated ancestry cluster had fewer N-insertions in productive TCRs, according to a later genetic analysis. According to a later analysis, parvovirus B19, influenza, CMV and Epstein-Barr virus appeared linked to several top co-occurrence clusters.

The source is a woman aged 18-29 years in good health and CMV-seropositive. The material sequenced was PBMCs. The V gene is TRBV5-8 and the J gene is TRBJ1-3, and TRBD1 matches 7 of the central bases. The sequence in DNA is TGTGCCAGCAGCTTGACAGGGGAAGGAAACACCATATATTTT. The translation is CASSLTGEGNTIYF.